Given below is one T cell receptor beta chain in context. The data were obtained in a study of blood T cell repertoires in COVID-19. As for the study in general: COVID-19 samples collected from the United States, Italy and Spain covered acute and convalescent phases.

As processed by the authors: Reference gene primers were amplified, and this amplification served to estimate nucleated cell counts. Profiling relied on immunoSEQ multiplex PCR, and the TCRdb table lists in-frame clones only, not all of them. V, J and clone size are taken as reported in that table, and D and trimming were inferred from the DNA itself. The sample lists about 380,000 clones, more than 70% seen once, with 0.95% to 1.5% in the top ten. CDR1 and CDR2 from the germline V gene are MGHRA and YSYEKL. The CDR3 covers 16 residues. With 1 base clipped from V and 6 bases from J, the junction kept 5 bases outside the gene matches.

The receptor was derived from a man aged 35 to 55 with acute or convalescent COVID-19. V usage is TRBV4-1 and J usage is TRBJ2-3; 12 bases are shared with TRBD2. Input material: peripheral blood. As DNA, the CDR3 is TGCGCCAGCAGCCAAGGGGCTAGCGGGAGGGCGGATACGCAGTATTTT. This encodes CASSQGASGRADTQYF.